The 22 T cell receptor beta chains in this list originate from one sample, sequenced in a study of Graves' ophthalmopathy and Graves' hyperthyroidism. RNA transcripts were the template, and TCR beta CDR3 regions were amplified from them. Investigators did first-round RT-PCR with HTBI primers, then second-round multiplex PCR. TCRdb itself ran the multiplex PCR reads through MiXCR, one entry per CDR3 protein. The top ten hold about 40% of the sample, which has under 250,000 distinct CDR3 sequences, around a fifth seen once. Sequencing used peripheral blood. The receptors stem from a woman between 50 and 59 years old with Graves' ophthalmopathy.

As for this clonotype: Possible read error: a much larger clone is one base away. The V call is TRBV30, the J call TRBJ2-5; unclear D gene. The CDR3 runs to 11 residues. Germline CDR1 and CDR2: GTSNPN and SVGIG (reference sequence). The CDR3 sequence is CTWMELETQYF. CDR3 in DNA: TGTACCTGGATGGAGCTGGAGACCCAGTACTTC.

Many counts were recorded for this clonotype. The rearrangement links TRBV7-9 to TRBJ1-1, with D hard to call. CDR1 SEHNR and CDR2 FQNEAQ come from the germline V gene (reference sequence). Between the trimmed V and J ends, which lost 2 bases and 9 bases, there was a span of 16 bases. The CDR3 runs to 14 residues. CDR3 nucleotide sequence: TGTGCCAGCAGCTTACACCAGACGCGAGAAAAAGCTTTCTTT. It is translated as CASSLHQTREKAFF.

The rearrangement links TRBV2 to TRBJ1-1; tentatively, D is TRBD1 (5 bases). The CDR3 extends over 13 amino acids. Trimming shortened V by 4 bases and J by 6 bases, and 12 bases separated the two germline ends. The germline V gene encodes CDR1 SNHLY and CDR2 FYNNEI. For the CDR3, the DNA is TGTGCCAGCAGTGTTCACCGGGGGGCTGAAGCTTTCTTT. Encoded protein: CASSVHRGAEAFF.

This clonotype was detected ten times or more. This sequence joins TRBV6-1 and TRBJ1-2; D not resolved. CDR3 size: 14 residues. From germline, CDR1 is MNHNS and CDR2 SASEGT. Trimming removed 6 bases at V and 4 bases at J, with 15 bases between. The CDR3 sequence is CASRSMGGGYGYTF. CDR3 nucleotide sequence: TGTGCCAGCAGGTCTATGGGCGGAGGCTATGGCTACACCTTC.

This clonotype was recorded at least ten times. CDR3 region: CASSERGGQPQHF. The CDR3 DNA sequence: TGTGCCAGCAGTGAAAGGGGAGGTCAGCCCCAGCATTTT. The chain carries TRBV6-1 and TRBJ1-5, with D perhaps matching TRBD1 (5 bases). The V end lost 2 bases, the J end lost 6 bases, and 8 bases lay between the germline ends. Germline CDR1 MNHNS, CDR2 SASEGT. The CDR3 has 13 amino acids.

Remarks on this clonotype: Since a much larger clone is just one base distant, this may be a read error. The V call is TRBV11-2, the J call TRBJ1-3; tentatively, D is TRBD1 (6 bases). Per the germline V gene, CDR1 is SGHAT and CDR2 is FQNNGV. The CDR3 loop spans 16 amino acids. CDR3 in amino acids: CASSTGAADSGNTTYF. The CDR3 nucleotides read TGTGCCAGCAGCACGGGGGCGGCAGACTCTGGAAACACCACATATTTT. Based on the CDR3 plus reference TRBV11-2 and TRBJ1-3, the full variable domain is EAGVAQSPRYKIIEKRQSVAFWCNPISGHATLYWYQQILGQGPKLLIQFQNNGVVDDSQLPKDRFSAERLKGVDSTLKIQPAKLEDSAVYLCASSTGAADSGNTTYFGEGSWLTVV.

V is TRBV9 and J is TRBJ2-5; possible D gene TRBD2, 6 bases. This CDR3 is built from 14 residues. CDR1 is SGDLS, CDR2 YYNGEE, per germline. V shed 7 bases and J shed 2 bases, with 15 bases lying between them. CDR3 in DNA: TGTGCCAGCGCTATAACGGGACTGCAAGAGACCCAGTACTTC. It yields the protein CASAITGLQETQYF.

Of note for this clonotype: A much larger clone is a single base away; this may be a read error. The chain joins TRBV25-1 to TRBJ2-7, with 13 bases that match TRBD2. The germline V gene encodes CDR1 MGHDK and CDR2 SYGVNS. V trimming: 8 bases; J trimming: 9 bases; junction bases outside the gene matches: 7. This CDR3 comprises 13 residues. CDR3 nucleotides: TGTGCCAGCGCCGGACTAGCGGGAGTTGGGCAGTACTTC. Translated, it gives CASAGLAGVGQYF.

This clonotype has a count of ten or more. This chain links TRBV7-3 with TRBJ2-5; no clear D. CDR3 length: 14 amino acids. Deletions cut 3 bases from V and 3 bases from J, with 11 bases between. Germline lookup yields CDR1 SGHTA and CDR2 FQGTGA. The CDR3 DNA sequence: TGTGCCAGCAGCTTTTTTGGCAATAAAGAGACCCAGTACTTC. Protein product: CASSFFGNKETQYF.

This clonotype was seen ten or more times. The CDR3: CSASRTSGRGTYEQYF. CDR3 nucleotide sequence: TGCAGTGCTAGTAGGACTAGCGGGAGGGGAACCTACGAGCAGTACTTC. The V call is TRBV20-1, the J call TRBJ2-7; 15 nucleotides match TRBD2. From germline, CDR1 is DFQATT and CDR2 SNEGSKA (reference sequence). The trim removed 3 bases at V and 2 bases at J, leaving 5 bases unmatched. The CDR3 totals 16 residues.

There are many counts of this clonotype. V is TRBV7-9 and J is TRBJ2-5; 9 bases line up with TRBD1. Germline CDR1 is SEHNR and CDR2 is FQNEAQ (reference sequence). This CDR3 is 15 amino acids long. V lost 5 bases and J lost 4; bases outside the gene matches: 8. CDR3 amino acids: CASSTSGTGSETQYF. Here the CDR3 DNA reads TGTGCCAGCAGCACCTCCGGGACAGGGTCAGAGACCCAGTACTTC.

The table lists this clonotype with many counts. The chain couples TRBV6-2 or TRBV6-3 to TRBJ1-1; 9 bases line up with TRBD1. V lost 7 bases and J lost 3; bases outside the gene matches: 15. CDR1 and CDR2 (germline): MNHEY, SVGEGT. The CDR3 spans 17 residues. CDR3 amino acids: CASIDPRTGEGDTEAFF. Here the CDR3 DNA reads TGTGCCAGCATCGACCCCCGGACAGGGGAGGGGGACACTGAAGCTTTCTTT.

This clonotype was observed at least ten times. This chain uses TRBV12-3 or TRBV12-4 with TRBJ2-3; no reliable D call. This CDR3 is built from 10 residues. The germline V and J ends were trimmed by 10 bases and 8 bases, with 10 bases remaining between them. The CDR3 DNA sequence: TGTGCCATCTCACGTGGTACGCAGTATTTT. It encodes CAISRGTQYF.

This clonotype was counted ten times or more. The V call is TRBV20-1, the J call TRBJ2-5; possible D gene TRBD1, 6 bases. The V gene lost 6 bases and the J gene lost 5 bases, with 16 bases spanning the gap. Germline V lookup: CDR1 DFQATT, CDR2 SNEGSKA (reference sequence). The CDR3 extends over 13 amino acids. CDR3 sequence: CSARDHRGETQYF. The CDR3 DNA is TGCAGTGCCCGGGACCATAGGGGGGAGACCCAGTACTTC.

With regard to this clonotype: One end of the junction does not line up with germline, which may come from a read error. The chain links TRBV24-1 to TRBJ1-3; 7 nucleotides align to TRBD1. CDR1 and CDR2 (germline): KGHDR, SFDVKD. The CDR3 consists of 15 residues. This CDR3 reads CASSSQGESGNTIYF. Here the CDR3 DNA reads TGTGCCAGCAGTTCTCAGGGGGAATCTGGAAACACCATATATTTT.

This clonotype was observed many times. This chain connects TRBV30 to TRBJ2-7; D assignment may be TRBD1 or TRBD2 (6 bases each). The length of the CDR3 is 13 residues. Trimming removed 3 bases from V and 7 bases from J, with 16 bases in between. In germline, CDR1 is GTSNPN, CDR2 SVGIG (reference sequence). The CDR3 DNA reads TGTGCCTGGAGCAGCAGAGGAGGGGGGGAGCAGTACTTC. Encoded protein: CAWSSRGGGEQYF.

This clonotype occurred once. The V and J genes are TRBV10-3 and TRBJ1-4; D is unresolved. Deletions cut 4 bases from V and 4 bases from J, with 19 bases between. The CDR3 length is 17 residues. Germline-derived CDR1 and CDR2 are ENHRY and SYGVKD. CDR3 bases: TGTGCCATCAGTGCCGGAGTGGCAGGCCGTAATAATGAAAAACTGTTTTTT. It is translated as CAISAGVAGRNNEKLFF.

As regards this clonotype: One end of the junction fails to match germline, which may point to a read error. The chain is built from TRBV4-2 and TRBJ1-2, with TRBD1 matching over 9 bases. This CDR3 region has 15 residues. From germline, CDR1 is LGHNA and CDR2 YNFKEQ. Here the CDR3 DNA reads TGTGCTAGCAGCCAAGGGACAGGGTTGGACTATGGCTACACCTTC. Residues: CASSQGTGLDYGYTF.

This clonotype was recorded once. The chain carries TRBV28 and TRBJ2-7; D is tentatively TRBD1 or TRBD2 (6 bases each). Per the germline V gene, CDR1 is MDHEN and CDR2 is SYDVKM. The length of the CDR3 is 14 residues. The ends were cut back, 6 bases at V and 5 bases at J, with 17 bases in the middle. Here the CDR3 reads CASSPHREVDEQYF. CDR3 nucleotides: TGTGCCAGCAGCCCGCACAGGGAGGTCGACGAGCAGTACTTC.

In the case of this clonotype: At one boundary the junction diverges from the germline segment, which might be a read error. V is TRBV5-1 and J is TRBJ1-5, with 8 bases matching TRBD1. The length of the CDR3 is 14 residues. Looked up from germline, CDR1 is SGHRS and CDR2 is YFSETQ. CDR3 sequence: CASSVAQGEQPQPF. The CDR3 DNA reads TGCGCCAGCTCTGTGGCACAGGGGGAACAGCCCCAGCCTTTT.

The chain couples TRBV20-1 to TRBJ1-1, with TRBD1 identical over 9 bases. The J segment lost 4 bases and the V segment lost 5 bases, leaving 8 bases of the junction unmatched. Germline CDR1 is DFQATT and CDR2 is SNEGSKA (reference sequence). The CDR3 is 14 residues long. CDR3 nucleotides: TGCAGTGCTTCTAAGGGACAGGGCTTCACTGAAGCTTTCTTT. It specifies CSASKGQGFTEAFF.

This clonotype was counted many times. The gene calls are TRBV10-3 and TRBJ1-1; 8 bases map to TRBD1. Per the germline V gene, CDR1 is ENHRY and CDR2 is SYGVKD. This CDR3 has 16 amino acids. V lost 7 bases, J lost 1 base, and 11 bases stayed unmatched. The CDR3, as DNA: TGTGCCATCACCACCAATTCAGGGGGCGGGAACACTGAAGCTTTCTTT. This translates into CAITTNSGGGNTEAFF.